This T cell receptor beta chain emerged from a study of blood T cell repertoires in COVID-19. Assay used: immunoSEQ multiplex PCR; TCRdb lists only in-frame clones, some missing. The repertoire holds around 250,000 clones, with roughly 89% as singletons. The V end lost 3 bases, the J end lost 0 bases, and 12 bases lay between the germline ends. Germline lookup yields CDR1 KGHSH and CDR2 LQKENI. The CDR3 consists of 16 residues. V is TRBV18 and J is TRBJ1-3, with D maybe TRBD1 (6 bases). The sample comprised peripheral blood. The receptor comes from a man between 25 and 39 years old who had recovered from COVID-19. The CDR3: CASSPTGQSSGNTIYF. The CDR3 coding sequence is TGTGCCAGCTCACCGACCGGACAGAGCTCTGGAAACACCATATATTTT.